This is a list of T cell receptor beta chains from one sample in a study of blood T cell repertoires in COVID-19. Sequencing was performed with immunoSEQ multiplex PCR; in TCRdb, only in-frame clones are kept and a portion is missing. The sample lists about 140,000 clones; approximately 88% were seen once. Sample: PBMCs or T cells enriched from blood (not recorded which). The receptors derive from a man aged 70-80 years who had been exposed to COVID-19. Both conserved end residues are part of each CDR3. Fields, in order: CDR3 length, V gene, clone size, D gene, J gene, CDR3 DNA, CDR3 protein. D genes are given only for firm matches. Size is stated for part of the rows, as once, few or many counts, or as a class when the clone is expanded.

cdr3_length: 16
v_call: TRBV28
clone_size: .
d_call: .
j_call: TRBJ2-7
cdr3_nt: TGTGCCAGCAGTTCCACCGACAGCCTAACCTCCTACGAGCAGTACTTC
cdr3_aa: CASSSTDSLTSYEQYF

cdr3_length: 13
v_call: TRBV3-1/TRBV3-2
clone_size: .
d_call: .
j_call: TRBJ1-2
cdr3_nt: TGTGCCAGCAGCCAGACAGGCACTTATGGCTACACCTTC
cdr3_aa: CASSQTGTYGYTF

cdr3_length: 14
v_call: TRBV19
clone_size: .
d_call: .
j_call: TRBJ2-5
cdr3_nt: TGTGCCAGTAGTCCGACTGCCGTGGCAGAGACCCAGTACTTC
cdr3_aa: CASSPTAVAETQYF

cdr3_length: 15
v_call: TRBV7-9
clone_size: once
d_call: TRBD1
j_call: TRBJ1-2
cdr3_nt: TGTGCCAGCAGCTTAGGGGGACAGGGGGACTATGGCTACACCTTC
cdr3_aa: CASSLGGQGDYGYTF

cdr3_length: 14
v_call: TRBV19
clone_size: .
d_call: TRBD2
j_call: TRBJ2-1
cdr3_nt: TGTGCCAGTCACCTTGGTAGCGGGAGGGCCGAGCAGTTCTTC
cdr3_aa: CASHLGSGRAEQFF

cdr3_length: 16
v_call: TRBV18
clone_size: .
d_call: TRBD1
j_call: TRBJ1-5
cdr3_nt: TGTGCCAGCTCACCACAAACAGGGGGCGTTAATCAGCCCCAGCATTTT
cdr3_aa: CASSPQTGGVNQPQHF

cdr3_length: 13
v_call: TRBV7-9
clone_size: .
d_call: TRBD2
j_call: TRBJ2-1
cdr3_nt: TGTGCCAGCAGCTCTAGCGGGGGGGCCGGAGCGTTCTTC
cdr3_aa: CASSSSGGAGAFF

cdr3_length: 14
v_call: TRBV5-1
clone_size: .
d_call: TRBD2
j_call: TRBJ2-1
cdr3_nt: TGCGCCAGCAGCTTGGGAGCGGGAAAGGATGAGCAGTTCTTC
cdr3_aa: CASSLGAGKDEQFF

cdr3_length: 15
v_call: TRBV2
clone_size: few
d_call: .
j_call: TRBJ2-2
cdr3_nt: TGTGCCAGCAGGACCCGGCCGGGAGAGGTCGGGGAGCTGTTTTTT
cdr3_aa: CASRTRPGEVGELFF

cdr3_length: 15
v_call: TRBV6-5
clone_size: .
d_call: TRBD1
j_call: TRBJ2-1
cdr3_nt: TGTGCCAGCAGGCAACCCAATACAGGGGGCAGTGAGCAGTTCTTC
cdr3_aa: CASRQPNTGGSEQFF